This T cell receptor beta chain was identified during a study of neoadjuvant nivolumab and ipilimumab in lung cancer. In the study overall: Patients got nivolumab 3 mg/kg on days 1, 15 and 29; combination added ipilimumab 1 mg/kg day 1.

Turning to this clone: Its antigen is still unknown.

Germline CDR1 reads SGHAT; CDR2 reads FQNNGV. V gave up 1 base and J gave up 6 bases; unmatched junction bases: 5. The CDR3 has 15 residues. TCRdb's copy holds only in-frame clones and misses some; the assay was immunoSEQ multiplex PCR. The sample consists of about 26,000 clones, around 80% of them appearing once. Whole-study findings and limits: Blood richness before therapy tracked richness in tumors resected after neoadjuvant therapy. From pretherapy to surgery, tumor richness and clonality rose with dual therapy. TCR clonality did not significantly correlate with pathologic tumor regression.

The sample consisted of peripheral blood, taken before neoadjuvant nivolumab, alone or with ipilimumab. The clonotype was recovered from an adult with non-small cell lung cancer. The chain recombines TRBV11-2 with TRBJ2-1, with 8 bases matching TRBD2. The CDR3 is CASSLVGLGFNEQFF. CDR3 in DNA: TGTGCCAGCAGCTTAGTGGGACTAGGTTTCAATGAGCAGTTCTTC.